This T cell receptor (beta chain) comes out of a study of cytomegalovirus exposure and HLA in healthy donors. Study-wide results and limits: In a later analysis, TCR beta V- and J-gene trimming showed a link to a missense DCLRE1C variant.

The CDR3 runs to 15 residues. V was clipped by 2 bases and J by 8 bases; unmatched bases: 9. CDR1 and CDR2 (germline): SGHVS, FQNEAQ. Both 60 Vbeta primers and 13 Jbeta primers went into the PCR. This table comes from immunoSEQ multiplex PCR, and its TCRdb copy is limited to in-frame clones, with some not included. The sample records about 60,000 clones, more than 70% being singletons. Notes on this clone: No antigen is known for it.

Sequences were obtained from PBMCs. This chain connects TRBV7-8 to TRBJ2-1, with TRBD1 matching 7 bases. The sequence came from a male donor in good health and CMV-seronegative. CDR3 sequence reads: CASSLRDSAVDEQFF. The CDR3 DNA reads as TGTGCCAGCAGCTTACGGGACAGTGCAGTGGATGAGCAGTTCTTC.